A single sample gave rise to the 4 T cell receptor beta chains below, sequenced in a study of cytomegalovirus exposure and HLA in healthy donors. Sequencing was performed with immunoSEQ multiplex PCR; in TCRdb, only in-frame clones are kept and a portion is missing. The sample includes some 98,000 clones, roughly 87% of them seen just once. The material sequenced was PBMCs. The receptors derive from a man younger than 35 in good health and CMV-seropositive.

This sequence joins TRBV27 and TRBJ2-7; TRBD1 matches at 10 bases. V was clipped by 2 bases and J by 9 bases; unmatched bases: 10. CDR1 MNHEY and CDR2 SMNVEV come from the germline V gene (reference sequence). The CDR3 runs to 15 residues. The CDR3 sequence: CASSLRSTGGRGQYF. Here the CDR3 DNA reads TGTGCCAGCAGTTTACGGTCGACAGGGGGCAGAGGGCAGTACTTC.

This clone has just one count. This chain joins TRBV11-3 and TRBJ2-1, with D maybe TRBD2 (6 bases). The CDR3 runs 15 residues. The germline V and J ends were trimmed by 1 base and 7 bases, with 14 bases remaining between them. Germline CDR1 reads SGHNT; CDR2 reads YENEEA. The CDR3 nucleotides are TGTGCCAGCAGCTTAGGAGAGGGAGGTCAGAATGAGCAGTTCTTC. Translating it yields CASSLGEGGQNEQFF.

The chain recombines TRBV7-2 with TRBJ2-7; 13 bases line up with TRBD2. The CDR3 sequence is 17 residues long. In germline, CDR1 is SGHTA, CDR2 FQGNSA. V lost 5 bases to trimming and J lost 1 base; unmatched junction nucleotides: 8. The CDR3 here is CASSTRGLAGVSYEQYF. DNA for the CDR3: TGTGCCAGCAGCACGAGAGGACTAGCGGGAGTGTCCTACGAGCAGTACTTC.

This chain uses TRBV28 with TRBJ2-2; D remains unclear. Germline V CDR1 and CDR2: MDHEN, SYDVKM. V lost 6 bases and J lost 2, with 7 bases in between. The CDR3 is 13 amino acids. Here the CDR3 reads CASSYRNTGELFF. The CDR3, as DNA: TGTGCCAGCAGCTATCGAAACACCGGGGAGCTGTTTTTT.